These 2 T cell receptor beta chains were sequenced from one sample in a study of blood T cell repertoires in COVID-19 (dated by TCRdb to 2018 to 2020). The library was built by means of the immunoSEQ multiplex PCR assay. Here the immuneACCESS table is served through TCRdb, limited to in-frame sequences with V and J called. Missing clones are a known gap in these copies; in checked studies unresolved V genes cover under half, and the rest lacks a known reason. The table for this sample lists about 170,000 clones; 79% of them were counted only once. Under 20% of the sample comes from the top ten. The sample taken for sequencing was PBMCs or T cells enriched from blood (not recorded which). These receptors all stem from a woman in her 70s in a cohort exposed to, infected with or recovered from COVID-19 (not recorded which).

The V call is TRBV10-3, the J call TRBJ1-4; no firm D call. The V gene lost 3 bases and the J gene lost 7 bases, with 12 bases spanning the gap. The V gene's germline CDR1 is ENHRY and CDR2 SYGVKD. The CDR3 runs 14 residues. The CDR3 DNA sequence: TGTGCCATCAGTGAAAGAGGTTCTACTGAAAAACTGTTTTTT. This gives the protein CAISERGSTEKLFF.

The rearrangement links TRBV2 to TRBJ1-4; D unresolved. Per germline, CDR1 SNHLY and CDR2 FYNNEI. CDR3 length: 14 amino acids. Trimming cost V 1 base and J 4 bases, with 7 bases left between them. The CDR3 DNA sequence: TGTGCCAGCAGTGAAGGGGCCATTAATGAAAAACTGTTTTTT. Its translation: CASSEGAINEKLFF. Filled out from reference TRBV2 and TRBJ1-4, the complete variable domain reads EPEVTQTPSHQVTQMGQEVILRCVPISNHLYFYWYRQILGQKVEFLVSFYNNEISEKSEIFDDQFSVERPDGSNFTLKIRSTKLEDSAMYFCASSEGAINEKLFFGSGTQLSVL.